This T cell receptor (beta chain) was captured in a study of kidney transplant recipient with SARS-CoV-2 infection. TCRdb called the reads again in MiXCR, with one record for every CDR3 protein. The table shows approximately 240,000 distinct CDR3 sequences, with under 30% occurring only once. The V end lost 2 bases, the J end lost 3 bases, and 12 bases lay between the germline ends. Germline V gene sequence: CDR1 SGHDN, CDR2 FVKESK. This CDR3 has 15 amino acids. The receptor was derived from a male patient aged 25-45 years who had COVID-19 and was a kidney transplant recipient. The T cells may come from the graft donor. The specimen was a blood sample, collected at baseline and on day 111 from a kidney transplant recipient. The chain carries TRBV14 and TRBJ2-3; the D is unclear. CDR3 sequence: CASSQTERHTDTQYF. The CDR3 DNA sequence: TGTGCCAGCAGCCAAACAGAAAGGCATACAGATACGCAGTATTTT. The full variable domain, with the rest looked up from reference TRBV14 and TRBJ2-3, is EAGVTQFPSHSVIEKGQTVTLRCDPISGHDNLYWYRRVMGKEIKFLLHFVKESKQDESGMPNNRFLAERTGGTYSTLKVQPAELEDSGVYFCASSQTERHTDTQYFGPGTRLTVL.